Listed here is a single T cell receptor beta chain. These data originate in a study of blood T cell repertoires in COVID-19. The ends were cut back, 0 bases at V and 4 bases at J, with 9 bases in the middle. The CDR3 covers 14 residues. Germline CDR1 is MNHNS and CDR2 is SASEGT. Assay: immunoSEQ multiplex PCR; the TCRdb copy retains only in-frame clones and omits some. The sample includes about 170,000 clones, approximately 87% seen only once; the top ten take 3.7%. The sample taken for sequencing was peripheral blood. The receptor's source is a man between 18 and 35 years old with active or convalescent COVID-19. The chain combines TRBV6-1 with TRBJ1-1; D remains ambiguous. The CDR3 nucleotides read TGTGCCAGCAGTGAAGCCCGGGGATCCACTGAAGCTTTCTTT. It specifies CASSEARGSTEAFF.